This is a list of T cell receptor beta chains from one sample in a study of blood T cell repertoires in COVID-19. The repertoire was sequenced with immunoSEQ multiplex PCR; TCRdb's copy has only in-frame clones and lacks some. Of about 23,000 clones listed, around 90% were seen once; the top ten hold over 15%. What was sequenced was peripheral blood. These TCRs come from a human donor in a cohort sampled during active COVID-19. CDR3s include the opening cysteine and the closing phenylalanine or tryptophan. D genes are given only for firm matches. Where a row states a size, it is once, few, many or the class of an expanded clone; other rows omit it.

clone_size d_call cdr3_length j_call v_call cdr3_nt cdr3_aa
NA NA 13 TRBJ1-2 TRBV10-2 TGCGCCAGCAGTGATGGAGAACTCTATGGCTACACCTTC CASSDGELYGYTF
NA NA 14 TRBJ1-6 TRBV15 TGTGCCACCAGCAGAGAACAGAGTAATTCACCCCTCCACTTT CATSREQSNSPLHF
once NA 10 TRBJ2-1 TRBV6-6 TGTGCCAGCAGGACTGTTCGAGAGTTCTTC CASRTVREFF
NA TRBD1 14 TRBJ1-1 TRBV7-8 TGTGCCAGCAGCCAGACAGGGTTAAACACTGAAGCTTTCTTT CASSQTGLNTEAFF
NA NA 14 TRBJ2-5 TRBV6-6 TGTGCCAGCAGTTACGGGGGGACCCAAGAGACCCAGTACTTC CASSYGGTQETQYF
NA NA 14 TRBJ2-7 TRBV27 TGTGCCAGCAGTTTTCAGGATGACTCCTACGAGCAGTACTTC CASSFQDDSYEQYF
NA TRBD1 13 TRBJ1-5 TRBV2 TGTGCCAGCAGACATGACAGGGTTTGGCCCCAGCATTTT CASRHDRVWPQHF
NA NA 12 TRBJ1-6 TRBV6-2/TRBV6-3 TGTGCCAGCAGTTCGTTGAATTCACCCCTCCACTTT CASSSLNSPLHF
NA TRBD2 17 TRBJ2-2 TRBV4-2 TGTGCCAGCAGCCAAGATCAAGGACTAGCCGGCACCGGGGAGCTGTTTTTT CASSQDQGLAGTGELFF
NA NA 14 TRBJ2-5 TRBV7-9 TGTGCCAGCAGCTTAGGTGCTAGCCAAGAGACCCAGTACTTC CASSLGASQETQYF
NA TRBD1 17 TRBJ2-4 TRBV19 TGTGCCAGTAGTATAGAGGGACAGGGTAGGGCCAAAAACATTCAGTACTTC CASSIEGQGRAKNIQYF
NA NA 13 TRBJ1-5 TRBV29-1 TGCAGCGTTGGCCGGGGTGGCAATCAGCCCCAGCATTTT CSVGRGGNQPQHF